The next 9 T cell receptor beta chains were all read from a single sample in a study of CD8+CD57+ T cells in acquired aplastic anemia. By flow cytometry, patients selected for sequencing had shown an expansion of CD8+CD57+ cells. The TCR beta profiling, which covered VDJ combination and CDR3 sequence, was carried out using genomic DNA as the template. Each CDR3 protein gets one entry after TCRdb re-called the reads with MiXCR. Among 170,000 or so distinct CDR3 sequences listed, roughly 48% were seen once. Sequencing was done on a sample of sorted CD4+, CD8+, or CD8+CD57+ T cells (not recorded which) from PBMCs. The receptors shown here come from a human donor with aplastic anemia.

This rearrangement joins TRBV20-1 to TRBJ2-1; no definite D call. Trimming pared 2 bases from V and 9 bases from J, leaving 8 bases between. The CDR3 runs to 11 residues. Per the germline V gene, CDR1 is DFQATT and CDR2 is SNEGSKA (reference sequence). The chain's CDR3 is CSARMEFEQFF. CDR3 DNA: TGCAGTGCTAGAATGGAGTTTGAGCAGTTCTTC.

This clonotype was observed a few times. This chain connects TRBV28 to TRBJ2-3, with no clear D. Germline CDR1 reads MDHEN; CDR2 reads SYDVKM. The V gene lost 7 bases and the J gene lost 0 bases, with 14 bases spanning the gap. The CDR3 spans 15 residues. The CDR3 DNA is TGTGCCAGCACCTTGGACGGTACTAGCACAGATACGCAGTATTTT. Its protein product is CASTLDGTSTDTQYF.

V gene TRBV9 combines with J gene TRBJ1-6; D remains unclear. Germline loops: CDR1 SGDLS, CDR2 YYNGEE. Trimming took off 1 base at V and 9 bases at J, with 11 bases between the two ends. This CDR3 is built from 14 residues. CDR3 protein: CASSVREVSSPLHF. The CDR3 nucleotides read TGTGCCAGCAGCGTACGGGAAGTTTCTTCACCCCTCCACTTT.

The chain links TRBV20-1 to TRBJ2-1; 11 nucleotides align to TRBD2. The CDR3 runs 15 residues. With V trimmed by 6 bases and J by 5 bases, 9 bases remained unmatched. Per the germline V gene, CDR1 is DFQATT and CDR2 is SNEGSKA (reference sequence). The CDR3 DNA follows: TGCAGTGCACCTTCACTAGCGGGGGACCACAATGAGCAGTTCTTC. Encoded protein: CSAPSLAGDHNEQFF.

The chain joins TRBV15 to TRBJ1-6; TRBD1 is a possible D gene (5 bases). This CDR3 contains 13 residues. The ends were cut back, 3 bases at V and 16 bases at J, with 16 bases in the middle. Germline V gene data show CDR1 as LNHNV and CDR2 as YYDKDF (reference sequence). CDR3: CATSSPPGDRLHF. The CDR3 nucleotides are TGTGCCACCAGCAGCCCCCCGGGGGACCGTCTCCACTTT.

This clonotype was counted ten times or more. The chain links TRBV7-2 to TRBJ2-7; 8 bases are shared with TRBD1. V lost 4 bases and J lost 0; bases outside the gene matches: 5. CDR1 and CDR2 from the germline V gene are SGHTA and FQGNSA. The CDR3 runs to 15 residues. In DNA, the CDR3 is TGTGCCAGCAGCTCCCAAGGGACAGGCTCCTACGAGCAGTACTTC. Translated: CASSSQGTGSYEQYF.

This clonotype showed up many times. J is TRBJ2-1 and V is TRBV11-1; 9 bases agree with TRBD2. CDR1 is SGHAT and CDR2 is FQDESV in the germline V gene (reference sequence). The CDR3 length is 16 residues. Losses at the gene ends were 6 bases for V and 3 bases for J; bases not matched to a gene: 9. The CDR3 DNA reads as TGTGCCAGCAGTGCTAGCGGGGATGGGGTCTACAATGAGCAGTTCTTC. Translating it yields CASSASGDGVYNEQFF.

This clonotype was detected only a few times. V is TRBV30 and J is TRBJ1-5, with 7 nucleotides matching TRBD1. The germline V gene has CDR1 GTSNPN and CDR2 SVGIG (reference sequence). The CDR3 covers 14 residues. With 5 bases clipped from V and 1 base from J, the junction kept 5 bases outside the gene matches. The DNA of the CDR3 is TGTGCCTGGTCTACAGGGGAAAGCAATCAGCCCCAGCATTTT. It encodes CAWSTGESNQPQHF.

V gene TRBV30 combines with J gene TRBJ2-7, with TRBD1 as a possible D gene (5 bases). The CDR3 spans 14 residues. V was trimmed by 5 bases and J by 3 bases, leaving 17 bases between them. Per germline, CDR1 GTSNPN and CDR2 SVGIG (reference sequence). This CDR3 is CAWARGVGVYEQYF. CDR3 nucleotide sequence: TGTGCCTGGGCCAGAGGTGTAGGGGTCTACGAGCAGTACTTC.